This is a list of T cell receptor beta chains from one sample in a study of radiation and T cells in renal cell carcinoma. Method: immunoSEQ multiplex PCR; TCRdb's copy keeps in-frame clones and lacks some. The data show around 75,000 clones, 82% seen once. The source material was blood, sampled from a patient whose treatment included radiotherapy and nephrectomy. These receptors were obtained from a man between 60 and 75 years old with renal cell carcinoma. CDR3s include the opening cysteine and the closing phenylalanine or tryptophan. A D gene is named only where the DNA matches it firmly. A clone size is listed for some rows: how often the clone was seen (once, few, many), or a class if it is expanded.

>TRBJ2-2|TRBV5-1|NA|NA
TGCGCCAGCAGCTTTCCGTCGCCCCGCGGGGAGCTGTTTTTT
CASSFPSPRGELFF
>TRBJ1-5|TRBV28|NA|NA
TGTGCCAGCAGTTCCCGCCCAAATCAGCCCCAGCATTTT
CASSSRPNQPQHF
>TRBJ2-3|TRBV11-2|NA|NA
TGTGCCAGCAGCTTAGGAAGAGACGGAGTAATCACAGATACGCAGTATTTT
CASSLGRDGVITDTQYF
>TRBJ2-2|TRBV28|NA|NA
TGTGCCAGCAGCCCGACCAGGACGATTACCGGGGAGCTGTTTTTT
CASSPTRTITGELFF
>TRBJ2-3|TRBV9|NA|NA
TGTGCCAGCAGCCCAGGCACAGATACGCAGTATTTT
CASSPGTDTQYF
>TRBJ2-7|TRBV6-6|NA|once
TGTGCCAGCAGTAACGGACACCAGCGAGGTGAGCAGTACTTC
CASSNGHQRGEQYF
>TRBJ1-1|TRBV27|NA|NA
TGTGCCAGCACCTTGGGGGGGATTAAGGACACTGAAGCTTTCTTT
CASTLGGIKDTEAFF
>TRBJ2-2|TRBV14|NA|few
TGTGCCAGCAGCCGCCCCAGAGGGGGTCCCGGGGAGCTGTTTTTT
CASSRPRGGPGELFF
>TRBJ1-4|TRBV19|TRBD1|NA
TGTGCCAGTAGTGTGACAGGGTCTAATGAAAAACTGTTTTTT
CASSVTGSNEKLFF
>TRBJ2-5|TRBV7-2|NA|NA
TGTGCCAGCAGCTTGACCGACAGGGAGACCCAGTACTTC
CASSLTDRETQYF